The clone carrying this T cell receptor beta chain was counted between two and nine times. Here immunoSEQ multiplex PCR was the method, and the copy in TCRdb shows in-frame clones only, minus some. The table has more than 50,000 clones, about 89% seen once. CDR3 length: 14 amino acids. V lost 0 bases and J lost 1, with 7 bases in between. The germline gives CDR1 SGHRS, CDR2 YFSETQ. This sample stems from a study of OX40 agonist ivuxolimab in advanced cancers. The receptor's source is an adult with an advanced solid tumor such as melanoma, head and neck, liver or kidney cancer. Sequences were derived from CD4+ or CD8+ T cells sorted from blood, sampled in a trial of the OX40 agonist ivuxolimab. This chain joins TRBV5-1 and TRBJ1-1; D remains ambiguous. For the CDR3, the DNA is TGCGCCAGCAGCTTGGAGCCGAGGAACACTGAAGCTTTCTTT. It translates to CASSLEPRNTEAFF.